These 3 T cell receptor beta chains share one sample of origin, sequenced in a study of shared clonotypes between healthy human individuals. Terminally differentiated effector memory CD45RA+ cells were excluded from the naive CD8 cells, which were CD45RO-negative and positively selected for CCR7. Here immunoSEQ multiplex PCR was the method, and the copy in TCRdb shows in-frame clones only, minus some. In the table there are roughly 2,000,000 clones, about 94% of which are singletons. The sample consisted of naive CD8+ T cells from PBMCs. The receptors stem from a man aged 18-30 years in good health. Some clones in this sample may be carry-over from other donors' samples.

This sequence joins TRBV7-9 and TRBJ1-2; no clear D. In germline, CDR1 is SEHNR, CDR2 FQNEAQ (reference sequence). V shed 6 bases and J shed 3 bases, with 14 bases lying between them. CDR3 size: 14 residues. Here the CDR3 DNA reads TGTGCCAGCAGACCCACCGGAACGGACTATGGCTACACCTTC. Its translation: CASRPTGTDYGYTF.

This clone appeared once. The V call is TRBV11-2, the J call TRBJ2-7; 13 nucleotides line up with TRBD2. This CDR3 has 17 amino acids. V was pared by 1 base and J by 3 bases, with 6 bases of the junction left unmatched. Germline CDR1 and CDR2: SGHAT and FQNNGV. The CDR3 here is CASSLGGLAGKSYEQYF. The CDR3 DNA reads TGTGCCAGCAGCTTAGGGGGACTAGCGGGAAAAAGCTACGAGCAGTACTTC.

The CDR3 loop reads CASSSSGQGSFGANVLTF. In DNA, the CDR3 is TGTGCCAGCAGTTCATCGGGACAGGGCTCATTTGGGGCCAACGTCCTGACTTTC. The V gene is TRBV27, the J gene TRBJ2-6; 9 nucleotides agree with TRBD1. This CDR3 spans 18 amino acids. CDR1 is MNHEY, CDR2 SMNVEV, per germline (reference sequence). J gave up 3 bases and V 4 bases, and 10 bases lay outside the gene matches.